This T cell receptor beta chain was observed in a study of PD-1 blockade in classical Hodgkin lymphoma (dated by TCRdb to about 2020). Notes on the research overall: Nivolumab dosing was 3 mg/kg intravenously every 2 weeks, continuing until either disease progression or unacceptable toxicity. The study used CyTOF and TCR beta sequencing to define a peripheral blood immune signature of response to PD-1 blockade in classical Hodgkin lymphoma. The research as a whole found: Patients starting nivolumab less than 1 year after ASCT had lower diversity and were excluded from later analyses to avoid confounding by immune reconstitution. Baseline TCR diversity was reported as lower in newly diagnosed patients than in healthy donors, and lower still in relapsed/refractory patients. Trial patients with a complete response had baseline diversity similar to that of newly diagnosed patients, while partial responders and progressors had significantly lower diversity. The study covered only a single clinical trial cohort, and the causes of the repertoire differences, possibly disease activity or prior therapy, were still not defined. A significant rise by C4D1 was seen in CD4+ but not CD8+ TCR diversity (p=0.0027 vs p=0.16), with the rise being most apparent in complete responders (p=0.02).

Turning to this clone: The antigen it recognizes is unknown. No much larger clone exists at a distance of one base, and base qualities are not known.

The germline V gene (reference sequence) specifies MNHNY as CDR1 and SVGAGI as CDR2. The CDR3 runs 15 residues from the cysteine to the phenylalanine. Of all the DNA, just the CDR3 is kept, 45 bases in frame from base 1. V loses 2 bases, J loses 0 bases, and the germline ends lie 7 bases apart. Sample time point, as interpreted from the label and publication: cycle 2 day 1 (C2D1) of nivolumab. Relapse after autologous stem cell transplantation had occurred in all trial patients, and cohorts A, B and C were distinguished by prior brentuximab vedotin exposure. The trial cohort included 55 to 60 patients with relapsed/refractory classical Hodgkin lymphoma, and each patient had a best overall response of complete response, partial response or progressive disease. Single-agent nivolumab was administered to trial patients in the multi-cohort phase II CheckMate 205 trial. An independent review committee assessed best overall response by applying the 2007 International Working Group response criteria. Trial PBMCs were collected just before the start of nivolumab (C1D1) and during therapy at cycle 2 day 1 and cycle 4 day 1. Peripheral blood was collected in 8 mL Vacutainer Cell Preparation Tubes, from which PBMCs were isolated by centrifugation and then cryopreserved.

The Qiagen DNeasy kit was used to extract genomic DNA from unsorted PBMCs and from the negatively selected CD4+ and CD8+ fractions. TCR beta CDR3 regions were subjected to amplification by immunoSEQ multiplex PCR with primers that anneal to V and J segments. A synthetic immune receptor repertoire was used to minimize amplification bias, and remaining bias was computationally removed after sequencing. On the authors' methods: Custom Python scripts were used to quantify repertoire diversity as the Shannon entropy index. Unsorted, CD4+ and CD8+ repertoires were analyzed separately, except in combined analyses where CD4+ and CD8+ sequences were merged in silico. A clone was considered expanded if an increase in frequency of at least 2-fold after treatment relative to C1D1 was found, and a pseudocount of 0.5 was applied to clones undetected at baseline. Clones with 0 or 1 copy at C1D1 were defined as singleton clones, while clones with 2 or more copies were defined as non-singleton clones. By matching protein sequences in sorted samples from the same patient, clones expanded in unsorted samples were annotated as CD4+, CD8+ or unknown. Wilcoxon tests were applied to paired samples to test diversity changes from C1D1 to C4D1. The table comes from immuneACCESS by way of TCRdb, which keeps in-frame sequences with V and J called. Part of the clones is missing from these tables; in studies checked, under half for an unresolved V gene and the rest for unknown reasons. V and J calls and clone size come straight from that table; D and trimming were deduced from the DNA. The sample records around 20,000 clones, about four fifths of which are singletons. The ten biggest clones cover 15% to 20% of the sample.

This TCR was sampled from a human donor with classical Hodgkin lymphoma. The sequence is built from TRBV6-6 and TRBJ1-4, with no D gene named confidently. The starting material was peripheral blood mononuclear cells (PBMCs), obtained before the second cycle of nivolumab. The CDR3 here reads CASSYPKSTNEKLFF. The sequenced DNA: TGTGCCAGCAGTTACCCCAAGTCAACTAATGAAAAACTGTTTTTT.